The T cell receptor (beta chain) under discussion was sequenced for a study of regulatory dendritic cells for organ transplantation. Overall study results and limits: Naive T cells showed high diversity, memory cells less, memory CD8+ least.

Regarding this clone: Its antigen is as yet unknown. Other DNA sequences in this sample translate to the same CDR3.

V was clipped by 3 bases and J by 7 bases, with 6 bases between them. Looked up from germline, CDR1 is LGHNT and CDR2 is FRNRAP. This CDR3 has 11 amino acids. Method: immunoSEQ multiplex PCR; TCRdb's copy keeps in-frame clones and lacks some. Of 15,000 to 20,000 clones listed, more than 60% were seen once; the top ten hold approximately 3.3%. CFSE-labeled sorted T cells met regulatory or mature dendritic cells for 4 to 6 days. This clonotype originated in a human donor in good health. Material: memory CD4+ T cells from blood cultured with regulatory dendritic cells. The subset was: CD45RO+ memory T cells. The rearrangement uses TRBV12-5 and TRBJ2-5; no clear D. CDR3 region: CASGLSGTQYF. The DNA for the CDR3 is TGTGCTAGTGGTTTATCTGGGACCCAGTACTTC.